The next 3 T cell receptor beta chains were all read from a single sample in a study of shared T cell receptors in the human thymus. Method: immunoSEQ multiplex PCR; TCRdb's copy keeps in-frame clones and lacks some. Of roughly 410,000 clones in the sample, approximately 95% were seen once. The sample taken for sequencing was thymocytes. The receptors come from a human donor.

This clone was observed a few times. The chain employs TRBV4-2 and TRBJ2-7, with D unresolved. The CDR3 covers 14 residues. Germline V lookup: CDR1 LGHNA, CDR2 YNFKEQ. V was shortened by 1 base and J by 5 bases, with 12 bases between the two germline ends. CDR3 DNA: TGTGCCAGCAGCCAAGGATCCCGTGGCCACGAGCAGTACTTC. Translated: CASSQGSRGHEQYF.

The rearrangement uses TRBV6-6 and TRBJ2-3; TRBD2 agrees at 11 bases. After removal of 5 bases from V and 2 bases from J, the junction contained 6 bases not matched to a gene. Germline CDR1 is MNHNY and CDR2 is SVGAGI (reference sequence). The CDR3 runs to 16 residues. The CDR3 DNA follows: TGTGCCAGCAGTCCCTCTAGCGGGAGGCCCACAGATACGCAGTATTTT. Translation gives CASSPSSGRPTDTQYF.

The chain joins TRBV19 to TRBJ2-5; 9 nucleotides agree with TRBD2. The CDR3 consists of 16 residues. CDR1 and CDR2 from the germline V gene are LNHDA and SQIVND (reference sequence). Unmatched junction bases numbered 3, after V lost 1 base and J lost 0 bases. The CDR3: CASSIVAGVHQETQYF. CDR3 in DNA: TGTGCCAGTAGTATAGTAGCGGGAGTACACCAAGAGACCCAGTACTTC.